This record looks at one T cell receptor beta chain sequence and its context. Its antigen is not known. The sample comes from a study of cytomegalovirus exposure and HLA in healthy donors. Turning to the study itself: Among the roughly 400 genotyped donors, just over 80% were placed in the Caucasian-associated ancestry cluster.

The PCR contained 60 Vbeta and 13 Jbeta primers. The table came from immunoSEQ multiplex PCR; TCRdb's copy has only in-frame clones and leaves some out. The sample carries 85,000 to 110,000 clones, 60% to 70% recorded once. CDR1 is SQVTM and CDR2 is ANQGSEA in the germline V gene. The CDR3 extends over 16 amino acids. J lost 1 base, V lost 7 bases, and 13 bases had no gene match. General study points: Apparent HLA restriction characterized most CMV-associated TCR beta chains in a later analysis. Productive rates of about 87% or about 30% were seen for most TCR beta V segments in an earlier analysis.

This TCR derives from a woman aged 45-65 years in good health and CMV-seronegative. The chain has TRBV29-1 and TRBJ1-2; 9 nucleotides match TRBD1. The sequenced sample consisted of PBMCs. The CDR3 DNA is TGCAGCGCGGAGGCCGACAGGGGGTCCTTTAACTATGGCTACACCTTC. Translated, it gives CSAEADRGSFNYGYTF.